This passage covers 13 T cell receptor beta chains from one sample sequenced in a study of prognosis after radiotherapy for stage I lung cancer (dated by TCRdb to the early 2020s). TCRdb names Illumina HiSeq 3000 as the instrument used. Two rounds of multiplex PCR were used to amplify the TCR beta CDR3 region from genomic DNA. In the first PCR round, primers specific to each TRBV and TRBJ gene were used, and the primer sequences were filed in Chinese patent CN105087789A. The public sequencing data were trimmed at Q25 with fastp and processed into clonotypes with MiXCR by TCRdb, which kept only in-frame beta chains. CDR3 protein sequences are deduplicated, and each keeps its most common genes and DNA. This sample gives around 30,000 distinct CDR3 sequences in total; around 30% of them show up just once. The ten largest clones capture around an eighth of the sample. This specimen consisted of PBMCs, obtained before or after stereotactic body radiation therapy (not recorded which). The receptors here all came from a donor over 45 with non-small cell lung cancer.

The genes are TRBV6-4 and TRBJ2-1, with 7 bases matching TRBD2. The CDR3 covers 18 residues. Germline V gene lookup returns CDR1 MRHNA and CDR2 SNTAGT. V dropped 0 bases and J dropped 5; count of bases not matched to a gene: 13. CDR3 residues: CASSDSIFVSSGDNEQFF. DNA for the CDR3: TGTGCCAGCAGTGACTCTATTTTCGTGTCTAGCGGAGACAATGAGCAGTTCTTC.

Concerning this clonotype: A much larger clone sits a single nucleotide away, making a read error possible. The V call is TRBV7-9, the J call TRBJ2-2, with 9 bases that match TRBD1. The CDR3 is 16 residues long. CDR1 is SEHNR and CDR2 is FQNEAQ in the germline V gene (reference sequence). CDR3 sequence (DNA): TGTGTCAGCAGCTCCCGGGACAGGGCCTTCACCGGGGAGCTGTTTTTT. Protein sequence: CVSSSRDRAFTGELFF.

This clonotype was found many times. The V call is TRBV20-1, the J call TRBJ2-5; D is unresolved. The CDR3 is 12 amino acids. The germline V gene has CDR1 DFQATT and CDR2 SNEGSKA (reference sequence). Trimming pared 8 bases from V and 6 bases from J, leaving 16 bases between. The chain's CDR3 is CSFGPERKTQYF. DNA of the CDR3: TGCAGTTTTGGACCAGAGAGAAAGACCCAGTACTTC.

This clonotype was recorded many times. The rearrangement links TRBV20-1 to TRBJ2-5; TRBD2 matches at 8 bases. There are 15 residues in the CDR3. The germline V gene encodes CDR1 DFQATT and CDR2 SNEGSKA (reference sequence). V lost 6 bases to trimming and J lost 2 bases; unmatched junction nucleotides: 11. CDR3 sequence (DNA): TGCAGTGCAGAGCCCGCGGGGGGCAGACAAGAGACCCAGTACTTC. Protein sequence: CSAEPAGGRQETQYF.

As concerns this clonotype: A far bigger clonotype differs at one base, so this is likely a read error. The chain uses TRBV6-4 and TRBJ1-5; 7 bases match TRBD1. The CDR3 is made up of 17 amino acids. Germline V gives CDR1 MRHNA, CDR2 SNTAGT. CDR3 DNA: TGTGCCAGCAGTTACTCGAATCCGGCCAGGGGGAGTCAGCCCAAGCATTTT. It codes for CASSYSNPARGSQPKHF.

This clonotype has just a few counts. A much larger clone is a single base away; this may be a read error. This chain connects TRBV28 to TRBJ1-1; D uncertain. The CDR3 consists of 15 residues. V lost 3 bases to trimming and J lost 2 bases, with 13 bases between them. From germline, CDR1 is MDHEN and CDR2 SYDVKM. DNA of the CDR3: TGTGCCAGCAGTTTGACACGGGCACCCAACACTGAAGCTTTCTTT. This gives the protein CASSLTRAPNTEAFF. Based on the CDR3 plus reference TRBV28 and TRBJ1-1, the full variable domain is DVKVTQSSRYLVKRTGEKVFLECVQDMDHENMFWYRQDPGLGLRLIYFSYDVKMKEKGDIPEGYSVSREKKERFSLILESASTNQTSMYLCASSLTRAPNTEAFFGQGTRLTVV.

This sequence joins TRBV7-2 and TRBJ2-4, with 7 bases aligning to TRBD2. V lost 5 bases and J lost 8; bases outside the gene matches: 9. CDR3 length: 14 amino acids. Germline CDR1 SGHTA, CDR2 FQGNSA. The CDR3 bases are TGTGCCAGCAGCGGGGGGGGGATTATAGACATTCAGTACTTC. It is translated as CASSGGGIIDIQYF.

This chain links TRBV12-3 or TRBV12-4 with TRBJ2-7; no clear D. This CDR3 region has 13 residues. V lost 2 bases, J lost 3 bases, and 8 bases lay in between. In nucleotides, the CDR3 is TGTGCCAGCAGTTTATTGCACAGCTACGAGCAGTACTTC. Residues: CASSLLHSYEQYF.

This clonotype was counted at least ten times. The chain joins TRBV29-1 to TRBJ2-3; 7 nucleotides match TRBD2. The V and J ends lost 2 bases and 7 bases, in that order; junction bases with no gene match: 9. The V gene's germline CDR1 is SQVTM and CDR2 ANQGSEA. The CDR3 consists of 14 residues. The CDR3 DNA reads as TGCAGCGTTGAATCGGACGGGAGGTCCTATACGCAGTATTTT. Its translation is CSVESDGRSYTQYF.

Details on this clonotype: A far larger clone is one nucleotide away, so this likely arose from a read error. This chain uses TRBV9 with TRBJ2-7; TRBD1 might be the D (6 bases). V lost 0 bases to trimming and J lost 7 bases, with 17 bases between them. This CDR3 contains 15 residues. Germline CDR1 and CDR2: SGDLS and YYNGEE. The DNA for the CDR3 is TGTGCCAGCAGCGTAGAACAGGGCTCCTACAATGAGCAGTACTTC. Translated, it gives CASSVEQGSYNEQYF.

This clonotype has ten or more counts. The CDR3 sequence: CASKLRTGNTEAFF. CDR3 nucleotides: TGCGCCAGCAAGCTCAGGACGGGGAACACTGAAGCTTTCTTT. The V and J genes are TRBV5-1 and TRBJ1-1; the D is unclear. This CDR3 region has 14 residues. Germline V gene sequence: CDR1 SGHRS, CDR2 YFSETQ. V was pared by 6 bases and J by 1 base, with 13 bases between.

In its sample, this clonotype was seen many times. One junction end disagrees with the germline gene, perhaps due to a read error. The chain is built from TRBV10-3 and TRBJ1-3; D is perhaps TRBD1 (5 bases). Germline lookup yields CDR1 ENHRY and CDR2 SYGVKD. The CDR3 has 15 residues. The CDR3 DNA follows: TGTGCCATCAGGGAGTCAGGGAGCTCTGGAAACACCATATATTTT. Encoded protein: CAIRESGSSGNTIYF.

This clonotype showed up many times. The chain joins TRBV5-6 to TRBJ2-7, with D possibly matching TRBD1 (6 bases). The ends were cut back, 3 bases at V and 7 bases at J, with 14 bases in the middle. Germline values: CDR1 SGHDT, CDR2 YYEEEE. This CDR3 has 13 amino acids. CDR3 residues: CASSSGTGWEQYF. For the CDR3, the DNA is TGTGCCAGCAGCTCGGGAACAGGGTGGGAGCAGTACTTC.